This note documents a single TCR beta chain sequence. This sample was included in a study of blood T cell repertoires in COVID-19. On the study more broadly: Samples representing acute and convalescent COVID-19 were sourced from the United States, Italy and Spain.

Repertoires were generated with immunoSEQ multiplex PCR, while TCRdb's copy carries only in-frame clones and drops some. The profile shows tens of thousands of clones, approximately 92% of them singletons. Deletions cut 1 base from V and 0 bases from J, with 13 bases between. CDR3 length: 16 residues. Germline V gene sequence: CDR1 LGHNA, CDR2 YSLEER. The sample consisted of peripheral blood. The receptor was derived from a woman aged 60 to 75 with COVID-19, enrolled during active disease. This chain connects TRBV4-3 to TRBJ2-7, with D perhaps matching TRBD1 (6 bases). The chain's CDR3 is CASSQVWDTSSYEQYF. The CDR3, as DNA: TGCGCCAGCAGCCAAGTATGGGACACTTCCTCCTACGAGCAGTACTTC.